This TCR beta chain was sequenced in a study of blood T cell repertoires in COVID-19. Deletions cut 6 bases from V and 6 bases from J, with 14 bases between. CDR3 size: 12 residues. CDR1 is SQVTM, CDR2 ANQGSEA, per germline. Data came from immunoSEQ multiplex PCR; TCRdb stores just in-frame clones and leaves some out. The table lists roughly 400,000 clones, more than 80% of them singletons. The age range of participants was 18 to 89 years, with residence in under 30 US areas. The material sequenced was PBMCs or T cells enriched from blood (not recorded which). The origin of this receptor is a young man who had recovered from COVID-19. This rearrangement joins TRBV29-1 to TRBJ1-2, with D maybe TRBD1 (5 bases). The CDR3 coding sequence is TGCAGCGTGTCAGGGTATGGCCATGGCTACACCTTC. Protein sequence: CSVSGYGHGYTF.